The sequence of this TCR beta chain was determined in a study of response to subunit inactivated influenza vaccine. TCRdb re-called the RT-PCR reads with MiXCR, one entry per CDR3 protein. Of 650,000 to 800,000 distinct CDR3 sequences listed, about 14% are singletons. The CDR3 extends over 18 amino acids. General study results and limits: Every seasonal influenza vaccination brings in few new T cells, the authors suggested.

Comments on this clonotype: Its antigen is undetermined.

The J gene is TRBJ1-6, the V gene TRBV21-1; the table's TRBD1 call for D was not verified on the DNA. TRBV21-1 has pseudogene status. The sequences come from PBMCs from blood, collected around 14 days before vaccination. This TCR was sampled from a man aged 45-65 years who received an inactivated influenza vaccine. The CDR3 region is CASSKKFSSLTGASPLHF. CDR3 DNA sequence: TGTGCCAGCAGCAAAAAATTCTCTTCGTTGACAGGGGCCTCACCCCTCCACTTT.